A selection of T cell receptor beta chains follows, all from one sample in a study of blood T cell repertoires in COVID-19. Data came from immunoSEQ multiplex PCR; TCRdb stores just in-frame clones and leaves some out. The table records 110,000 or so clones, more than 80% of them present only once. The sample taken for sequencing was peripheral blood. The source of these receptors is a woman aged 60-75 years with COVID-19, enrolled during active disease. Each CDR3 is given with its conserved first and last residue.

>TRBJ1-4|TRBV19
CASSTQGNDGNEKLFF
>TRBJ2-5|TRBV13
CASSRNSDRDQETQYF
>TRBJ1-6|TRBV5-1
CASSWDRGNSPLHF
>TRBJ1-1|TRBV10-1
CASTPSGGTEAFF
>TRBJ2-3|TRBV5-1
CASSLETLGTDTQYF
>TRBJ1-2|TRBV9
CASSGRDTGNYGYTF
>TRBJ2-1|TRBV9
CASSPTTGSEQFF
>TRBJ1-2|TRBV7-9
CASSPRSAASGTF
>TRBJ1-3|TRBV11-1
CASSLDTISGNTIYF
>TRBJ2-1|TRBV20-1
CSARGQVEQFF
>TRBJ2-3|TRBV12-3/TRBV12-4
CASSSGYTDTQYF
>TRBJ2-1|TRBV5-1
CASSLDVGGGGNEQFF
>TRBJ2-1|TRBV20-1
CSASKLAGAYNEQFF
>TRBJ1-2|TRBV6-5
CASSYSLGSNGYTF
>TRBJ1-2|TRBV13
CASSPGQGAPGYGYTF
>TRBJ1-1|TRBV15
CATSRMTGVGAEAFF
>TRBJ1-2|TRBV3-1/TRBV3-2
CASSQTGDYGYTF
>TRBJ2-1|TRBV9
CASSAPGTGLEQFF
>TRBJ2-3|TRBV7-2
CASSRNLFPPEDTQYF
>TRBJ1-2|TRBV27
CASSLGQNYGYTF
>TRBJ2-1|TRBV6-5
CASSLSGGFANEQFF
>TRBJ1-3|TRBV19
CASSISDTAGNTIYF
>TRBJ1-5|TRBV10-3
CAIKQGLNQPQHF
>TRBJ1-1|TRBV12-3/TRBV12-4
CASSLTPQTEAFF
>TRBJ1-6|TRBV7-3
CASSPTASYNSPLHF
>TRBJ2-7|TRBV13
CASSPPGLAGGSYEQYF
>TRBJ1-1|TRBV4-2
CASSQTSRGRAILGEAFF
>TRBJ1-6|TRBV7-9
CASSHGQGNSPLHF
>TRBJ1-4|TRBV19
CASSPRPGQGASGEKLFF
>TRBJ2-7|TRBV7-3
CASSTSGQGTHEQYF
>TRBJ1-1|TRBV9
CASSVSPNTEAFF
>TRBJ2-3|TRBV6-5
CASSVLPGTDTQYF
>TRBJ1-6|TRBV9
CASSGTGERSPLHF
>TRBJ1-4|TRBV19
CASSSQRQGAANEKLFF
>TRBJ1-2|TRBV9
CASSAGPAYGYTF
>TRBJ2-7|TRBV6-5
CASSYSRGAYEQYF
>TRBJ1-5|TRBV28
CASSLGGSRQPQHF
>TRBJ1-5|TRBV21-1
CASSKALGRQGVQAADQPQHF
>TRBJ2-7|TRBV19
CASRPQGGDYEQYF
>TRBJ2-2|TRBV27
CASSLGALNTGELFF
>TRBJ2-3|TRBV28
CASRSGGTDTQYF
>TRBJ2-2|TRBV7-2
CASSLVPGGLAGELFF
>TRBJ1-6|TRBV30
CAWSDEGGGPSPLHF
>TRBJ2-5|TRBV3-1/TRBV3-2
CASSQDLIRGKTQYF
>TRBJ1-2|TRBV3-1/TRBV3-2
CASSAQGFYGYTF
>TRBJ1-2|TRBV5-4
CASSTGQGYGYTF
>TRBJ2-3|TRBV7-8
CASSPLGGRGTDTQYF
>TRBJ1-2|TRBV30
CAWSRGYGYTF
>TRBJ2-1|TRBV2
CASPRDSSYNEQFF
>TRBJ1-3|TRBV4-1
CASSQRQGDSGNTIYF